The 32 T cell receptor beta chains given below trace back to one sample, sequenced in a study of cytomegalovirus exposure and HLA in healthy donors. Primers: 60 Vbeta forward and 13 Jbeta reverse. Only in-frame clones appear in the TCRdb table, and some are missing; sequencing was by immunoSEQ multiplex PCR. This sample yields more than 100,000 clones, of which more than 65% are seen a single time; around 3.5% belongs to the top ten. Sequencing input: PBMCs. These receptors all come from a human donor in good health.

This clone was observed a few times. The rearrangement joins TRBV5-1 to TRBJ2-1, with TRBD1 identical over 11 bases. CDR3 length: 16 residues. Per the germline V gene, CDR1 is SGHRS and CDR2 is YFSETQ. Germline trimming cut 4 bases from V and 8 bases from J; bases unmatched to any gene: 11. The DNA for the CDR3 is TGCGCCAGCAGCGTGGGAGGACAGGGGGCGTTCGATGAGCAGTTCTTC. It specifies CASSVGGQGAFDEQFF. Full variable domain (missing parts from reference TRBV5-1 and TRBJ2-1): KAGVTQTPRYLIKTRGQQVTLSCSPISGHRSVSWYQQTPGQGLQFLFEYFSETQRNKGNFPGRFSGRQFSNSRSEMNVSTLELGDSALYLCASSVGGQGAFDEQFFGPGTRLTVL.

This clone was picked up one time. V gene TRBV6-1 combines with J gene TRBJ2-1; D is perhaps TRBD2 (5 bases). Germline CDR1 MNHNS, CDR2 SASEGT. V was shortened by 3 bases and J by 8 bases, with 17 bases between the two germline ends. The CDR3 covers 15 residues. CDR3 nucleotides: TGTGCCAGCAGTGATAGGTTTCGGGGTTCGGATGAGCAGTTCTTC. It translates to CASSDRFRGSDEQFF.

V is TRBV6-5 and J is TRBJ1-6; unclear D gene. V gave up 0 bases and J gave up 6 bases, with 9 bases separating them. The CDR3 length is 15 residues. Germline assignment: CDR1 MNHEY and CDR2 SVGAGI. In nucleotides, the CDR3 is TGTGCCAGCAGTTACTCGCCCAGTCTTAATTCACCCCTCCACTTT. This sequence encodes CASSYSPSLNSPLHF.

This clone appeared once. The V and J genes are TRBV5-1 and TRBJ1-1; D is unresolved. The CDR3 is 13 residues long. With 2 bases removed from V and 2 bases from J, the gap between germline ends came to 7 bases. The germline V gene has CDR1 SGHRS and CDR2 YFSETQ. The CDR3 DNA reads as TGCGCCAGCAGCTTCGGGGAAAACACTGAAGCTTTCTTT. It translates to CASSFGENTEAFF.

Concerning this clone: One end of the junction fails to match germline, which may point to a read error. The chain joins TRBV15 to TRBJ2-5; TRBD2 matches at 10 bases. Looked up from germline, CDR1 is LNHNV and CDR2 is YYDKDF (reference sequence). The CDR3 sequence is 16 residues long. This CDR3 reads CATSRDGTSAQGTQYF. Here the CDR3 DNA reads TGTGCCACCAGCAGAGACGGGACTAGCGCCCAAGGGACCCAGTACTTC.

The J gene is TRBJ1-5, the V gene TRBV5-6; a possible D gene is TRBD1 (6 bases). With 1 base removed from V and 0 bases from J, the gap between germline ends came to 8 bases. CDR1 SGHDT and CDR2 YYEEEE come from the germline V gene. The length of the CDR3 is 15 residues. The CDR3 here is CASSLRTDSNQPQHF. For the CDR3, the DNA is TGTGCCAGCAGCTTGAGGACAGATAGCAATCAGCCCCAGCATTTT.

This rearrangement joins TRBV5-1 to TRBJ2-5; weak D call: TRBD2 (5 bases). Trimming pared 3 bases from V and 5 bases from J, leaving 14 bases between. This CDR3 spans 14 amino acids. Germline values: CDR1 SGHRS, CDR2 YFSETQ. CDR3 residues: CASSSTSIGETQYF. Written as DNA, the CDR3 is TGCGCCAGCAGCTCAACTAGTATCGGGGAGACCCAGTACTTC.

This clone was picked up a small number of times. The rearrangement links TRBV5-4 to TRBJ2-3, with D perhaps matching TRBD1 (6 bases). The CDR3 spans 13 residues. Germline V gene data show CDR1 as SGHNT and CDR2 as YYREEE (reference sequence). V was clipped by 3 bases and J by 3 bases, with 8 bases between them. Here the CDR3 reads CASSSRGTDTQYF. CDR3 sequence (DNA): TGTGCCAGCAGCTCCAGGGGAACAGATACGCAGTATTTT.

The chain has TRBV6-5 and TRBJ2-1; possibly TRBD1 for D (6 bases). This CDR3 contains 15 residues. Between the trimmed V and J ends, which lost 6 bases and 5 bases, there was a span of 17 bases. The germline CDR1 and CDR2 sequences are MNHEY and SVGAGI. The CDR3 loop reads CASSRKTGINNEQFF. The CDR3 bases are TGTGCCAGCAGCCGCAAGACAGGAATCAACAATGAGCAGTTCTTC.

This clone has just a few counts. This sequence joins TRBV4-1 and TRBJ1-4; no clear D. The length of the CDR3 is 15 residues. CDR1 and CDR2 from the germline V gene are MGHRA and YSYEKL. Trimming left V 1 base short and J 8 bases short, with 14 bases between. The CDR3 is CASSQVPTRNEKLFF. The CDR3 DNA sequence: TGCGCCAGCAGCCAAGTTCCGACGCGGAACGAAAAACTGTTTTTT.

This clone appeared a few times. The J gene is TRBJ1-4, the V gene TRBV2, with TRBD1 matching over 11 bases. CDR3 length: 16 amino acids. Germline trimming cut 4 bases from V and 5 bases from J; bases unmatched to any gene: 6. In germline, CDR1 is SNHLY, CDR2 FYNNEI. In DNA form, the CDR3 reads TGTGCCAGCAGTGGACCCTGGACAGGGGGCAATGAAAAACTGTTTTTT. This codes for CASSGPWTGGNEKLFF.

The CDR3 DNA is TGTGCCAGCAGTGAAATGTCTAGCGGAGGCCTAAATGAGCAGTTCTTC. Encoded protein: CASSEMSSGGLNEQFF. V usage is TRBV2 and J usage is TRBJ2-1; 7 bases align to TRBD2. The CDR3 loop spans 16 amino acids. Germline loops: CDR1 SNHLY, CDR2 FYNNEI. The trim removed 2 bases at V and 7 bases at J, leaving 11 bases unmatched.

For this clone: At one boundary the junction diverges from the germline segment, which might be a read error. This chain uses TRBV2 with TRBJ2-7; 7 bases line up with TRBD2. From germline, CDR1 is SNHLY and CDR2 FYNNEI. The CDR3 contains 12 residues. CDR3 protein: CASGLVLYEQYF. The CDR3 region has the DNA TGTGCCAGCGGACTAGTTCTCTACGAGCAGTATTTC.

The chain couples TRBV25-1 to TRBJ1-3, with 7 bases aligning to TRBD1. Germline V gene lookup returns CDR1 MGHDK and CDR2 SYGVNS. This CDR3 is 15 amino acids long. Germline trimming cut 2 bases from V and 1 base from J; bases unmatched to any gene: 2. The DNA for the CDR3 is TGTGCCAGCAGTGAACACAGGGGTTCTGGAAACACCATATATTTT. The encoded protein is CASSEHRGSGNTIYF. Variable domain in full (rest from reference TRBV25-1 and TRBJ1-3): EADIYQTPRYLVIGTGKKITLECSQTMGHDKMYWYQQDPGMELHLIHYSYGVNSTEKGDLSSESTVSRIRTEHFPLTLESARPSHTSQYLCASSEHRGSGNTIYFGEGSWLTVV.

This clone was picked up a small number of times. This rearrangement joins TRBV28 to TRBJ2-1; 14 bases line up with TRBD2. The V gene's germline CDR1 is MDHEN and CDR2 SYDVKM. The CDR3 consists of 15 residues. With 9 bases clipped from V and 2 bases from J, the junction kept 3 bases outside the gene matches. In DNA, the CDR3 is TGTGCCAGTGGGACTAGCGGGAGCACCTACAATGAGCAGTTCTTC. This sequence encodes CASGTSGSTYNEQFF.

The chain employs TRBV5-8 and TRBJ1-5, with D possibly TRBD1 on 5 matching bases. Deletions cut 4 bases from V and 5 bases from J, with 16 bases between. Germline lookup yields CDR1 SGHTS and CDR2 YDEGEE. The CDR3 consists of 15 residues. CDR3 bases: TGTGCCAGCAGCCCGGGGGGAGCCACATATCAGCCCCAGCATTTT. As protein: CASSPGGATYQPQHF.

This chain joins TRBV19 and TRBJ2-1; a weak D match, TRBD1 (6 bases). Germline V gene lookup returns CDR1 LNHDA and CDR2 SQIVND (reference sequence). This CDR3 has 13 residues. With 3 bases removed from V and 7 bases from J, the gap between germline ends came to 10 bases. CDR3 loop: CASSILRGNEQFF. In DNA form, the CDR3 reads TGTGCCAGTAGTATTCTCAGGGGTAATGAGCAGTTCTTC.

This clone was detected a few times. This chain connects TRBV7-2 to TRBJ2-1; 8 bases line up with TRBD2. With V trimmed by 5 bases and J by 0 bases, 9 bases remained unmatched. The CDR3 runs to 17 residues. CDR1 and CDR2 (germline): SGHTA, FQGNSA. In DNA form, the CDR3 reads TGTGCCAGCAGCGCCTCCGGCGGACTAGCCTCCTACAATGAGCAGTTCTTC. It translates to CASSASGGLASYNEQFF.

The chain employs TRBV2 and TRBJ1-1; 11 nucleotides line up with TRBD1. The CDR3 contains 14 residues. Germline CDR1 SNHLY, CDR2 FYNNEI. V shed 8 bases, J shed 1 base, and the junction held 3 bases outside the gene matches. This CDR3 reads CASGTGGSNTEAFF. CDR3 in DNA: TGTGCCAGCGGGACAGGGGGATCGAACACTGAAGCTTTCTTT.

The gene calls are TRBV5-6 and TRBJ2-7, with D possibly being TRBD2 (6 bases). The V gene's germline CDR1 is SGHDT and CDR2 YYEEEE. This CDR3 spans 15 amino acids. The V end was cut by 3 bases, the J end by 6 bases, with 19 bases between. Here the CDR3 reads CASSSAGWESGEQYF. CDR3 DNA: TGTGCCAGCAGCTCGGCGGGGTGGGAGTCAGGCGAGCAGTACTTC.

The rearrangement joins TRBV18 to TRBJ1-1; a possible D gene is TRBD1 (5 bases). The ends were cut back, 3 bases at V and 4 bases at J, with 15 bases in the middle. Germline loops: CDR1 KGHSH, CDR2 LQKENI. The CDR3 extends over 15 amino acids. The CDR3 sequence: CASSPPDSRTTEAFF. CDR3 sequence (DNA): TGTGCCAGCTCACCCCCCGACAGTCGAACCACTGAAGCTTTCTTT.

The V call is TRBV19, the J call TRBJ1-5; 9 bases are shared with TRBD1. Germline CDR1 and CDR2: LNHDA and SQIVND (reference sequence). V shed 0 bases, J shed 2 bases, and the junction held 8 bases outside the gene matches. The CDR3 extends over 18 amino acids. The CDR3 sequence: CASSIEPGQGYGNQPQHF. The CDR3 DNA reads as TGTGCCAGTAGTATAGAACCGGGACAGGGCTATGGCAATCAGCCCCAGCATTTT.

This clone was detected only a few times. The same CDR3 arises from other DNA sequences in this sample as well. The V gene is TRBV19, the J gene TRBJ2-1, with 8 bases identical to TRBD2. CDR3 length: 15 amino acids. After removal of 3 bases from V and 1 base from J, the junction contained 2 bases not matched to a gene. Germline loops: CDR1 LNHDA, CDR2 SQIVND (reference sequence). CDR3 protein: CASSIASGSYNEQFF. The CDR3 DNA reads TGTGCCAGTAGTATTGCTAGCGGGTCCTACAATGAGCAGTTCTTC.

Concerning this clone: The germline gene is not matched at one end of the junction; a read error may be the cause. The chain links TRBV5-1 to TRBJ2-3; 8 bases align to TRBD2. There are 13 residues in the CDR3. Germline lookup yields CDR1 SGHRS and CDR2 YFSETQ. The CDR3 sequence is CASRLASGDTQYF. In nucleotides, the CDR3 is TGCGCCAGCAGATTGGCTAGCGGGGATACGCAGTATTTT.

The table lists this clone with a few counts. V usage is TRBV6-6 and J usage is TRBJ2-7; 7 nucleotides line up with TRBD2. V lost 5 bases, J lost 7 bases, and 14 bases stayed unmatched. The CDR3 extends over 15 amino acids. Germline lookup yields CDR1 MNHNY and CDR2 SVGAGI (reference sequence). CDR3 bases: TGTGCCAGCAGTGGACCCCTAGGGAGGCGGGGGGAGCAGTACTTC. This translates into CASSGPLGRRGEQYF.

In DNA, the CDR3 is TGTGCCAGCAGCGATCTAGCGGGAGGGCCCCACGAGCAGTACTTC. Its protein product is CASSDLAGGPHEQYF. The V and J genes are TRBV28 and TRBJ2-7, with 12 bases that match TRBD2. There are 15 residues in the CDR3. V gave up 6 bases and J gave up 5 bases; unmatched junction bases: 8. CDR1 and CDR2 from the germline V gene are MDHEN and SYDVKM.

J is TRBJ1-2 and V is TRBV4-1, with 9 bases lining up with TRBD1. With V trimmed by 3 bases and J by 4 bases, 9 bases remained unmatched. Germline CDR1 MGHRA, CDR2 YSYEKL. This CDR3 region has 16 residues. In nucleotides, the CDR3 is TGCGCCAGCAGCCAGACCGGGACAGGGTGGTTCTATGGCTACACCTTC. It specifies CASSQTGTGWFYGYTF.

CDR3 DNA: TGTGCCAGCAGCCCACGGAGGGGACTAGCCGGGGAGACCCAGTACTTC. It yields the protein CASSPRRGLAGETQYF. The chain recombines TRBV9 with TRBJ2-5; 9 positions match TRBD2. CDR1 SGDLS and CDR2 YYNGEE come from the germline V gene. V gave up 4 bases and J gave up 5 bases; unmatched junction bases: 12. The CDR3 loop spans 16 amino acids. The full variable domain, completed using reference TRBV9 and TRBJ2-5, is DSGVTQTPKHLITATGQRVTLRCSPRSGDLSVYWYQQSLDQGLQFLIQYYNGEERAKGNILERFSAQQFPDLHSELNLSSLELGDSALYFCASSPRRGLAGETQYFGPGTRLLVL.

This sequence joins TRBV4-1 and TRBJ1-3, with unresolved D. The CDR3 runs to 16 residues. The germline V and J ends were trimmed by 1 base and 3 bases, with 13 bases remaining between them. Per germline, CDR1 MGHRA and CDR2 YSYEKL. CDR3 in DNA: TGCGCCAGCAGCCAAGGTGCGGCGGCGGGTGGAAACACCATATATTTT. It encodes CASSQGAAAGGNTIYF.

The V and J genes are TRBV18 and TRBJ2-7; D unclear. CDR3 size: 15 residues. Looked up from germline, CDR1 is KGHSH and CDR2 is LQKENI. V lost 6 bases and J lost 2, with 17 bases in between. The CDR3 DNA reads TGTGCCAGCTCCCCCTCAAGGAGTAGAGCCTACGAGCAGTACTTC. Protein: CASSPSRSRAYEQYF.

J is TRBJ2-2 and V is TRBV19; 14 nucleotides align to TRBD2. J gave up 4 bases and V 7 bases, and 8 bases lay outside the gene matches. CDR3 length equals 17 residues. CDR1 is LNHDA, CDR2 SQIVND, per germline (reference sequence). DNA for the CDR3: TGTGCCAGTACACCGGGACTAGCGGGAGCCGGCACCGGGGAGCTGTTTTTT. Translating gives CASTPGLAGAGTGELFF.

The rearrangement joins TRBV11-3 to TRBJ2-2; D is possibly TRBD2 (5 bases). Germline CDR1 SGHNT, CDR2 YENEEA. This CDR3 spans 14 amino acids. Trimming left V 3 bases short and J 6 bases short, with 11 bases between. CDR3 nucleotide sequence: TGTGCCAGCAGCTTTAATGGGCGGGCCGGGGAGCTGTTTTTT. It encodes CASSFNGRAGELFF.